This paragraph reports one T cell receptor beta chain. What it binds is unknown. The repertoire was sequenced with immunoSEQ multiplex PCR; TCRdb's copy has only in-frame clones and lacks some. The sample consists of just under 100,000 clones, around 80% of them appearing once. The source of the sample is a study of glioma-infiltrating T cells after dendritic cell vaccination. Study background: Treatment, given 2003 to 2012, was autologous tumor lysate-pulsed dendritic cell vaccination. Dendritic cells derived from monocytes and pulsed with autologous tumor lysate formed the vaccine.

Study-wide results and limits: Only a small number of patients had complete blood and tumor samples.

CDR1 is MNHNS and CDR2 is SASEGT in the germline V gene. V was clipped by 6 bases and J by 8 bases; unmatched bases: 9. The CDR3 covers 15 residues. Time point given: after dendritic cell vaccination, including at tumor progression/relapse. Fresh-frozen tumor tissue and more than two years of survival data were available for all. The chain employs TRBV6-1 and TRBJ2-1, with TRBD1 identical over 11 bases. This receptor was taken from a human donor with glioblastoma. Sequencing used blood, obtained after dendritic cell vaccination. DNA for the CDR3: TGTGCCAGCAGGATGGACAGGGGGCTCGGCGATGAGCAGTTCTTC. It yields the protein CASRMDRGLGDEQFF.